Below are 3 T cell receptor beta chains sequenced from a single sample in a study of PD-L1 blockade in urothelial cancer. Described time point: pretreatment peripheral blood. Some clones are missing from TCRdb's copy, which holds only in-frame ones; the method was immunoSEQ multiplex PCR. The table includes under 40,000 clones, 65% to 90% detected once. The sample here was PBMCs, taken around atezolizumab (anti-PD-L1) treatment. The source of these receptors is a man between 60 and 75 years old with urothelial cancer.

J is TRBJ2-7 and V is TRBV28; D call uncertain. The CDR3 loop spans 13 amino acids. The germline CDR1 and CDR2 sequences are MDHEN and SYDVKM. V lost 1 base and J 2 bases, leaving 6 bases between the germline ends. The CDR3 DNA reads as TGTGCCAGCAGTTTATCCGTCCCCTACGAGCAGTACTTC. Protein sequence: CASSLSVPYEQYF.

CDR3 sequence reads: CASSFGRSRSYEQYF. In nucleotides, the CDR3 is TGTGCCAGCAGCTTTGGAAGGAGTAGGTCCTACGAGCAGTACTTC. The rearrangement uses TRBV7-9 and TRBJ2-7; D gene uncertain. Germline V CDR1 and CDR2: SEHNR, FQNEAQ (reference sequence). The CDR3 has 15 amino acids. With 3 bases removed from V and 1 base from J, the gap between germline ends came to 13 bases.

The chain has TRBV30 and TRBJ1-6; no clear D gene. Germline values: CDR1 GTSNPN, CDR2 SVGIG (reference sequence). The CDR3 consists of 13 residues. The germline V and J ends were trimmed by 2 bases and 7 bases, with 9 bases remaining between them. The CDR3 protein is CAWSPQSNSPLHF. CDR3 nucleotide sequence: TGTGCCTGGAGTCCTCAGTCGAATTCACCCCTCCACTTT.